The 11 T cell receptor beta chains below all came from one sample that was sequenced in a study of blood T cell repertoires in COVID-19. The data were produced by immunoSEQ multiplex PCR, yet TCRdb's version contains in-frame clones alone and is incomplete. The sample has about 230,000 clones, around 85% seen once; the top ten hold about 7.4%. What was sequenced was peripheral blood. The receptors come from a woman of 80 years or more with acute or convalescent COVID-19.

V is TRBV2 and J is TRBJ2-7, with 10 bases identical to TRBD2. The CDR3 spans 15 residues. V gave up 4 bases and J gave up 6 bases; unmatched junction bases: 9. CDR1 is SNHLY, CDR2 FYNNEI, per germline. The CDR3 sequence is CASSGTSGGAGEQYF. In nucleotides, the CDR3 is TGTGCCAGCAGTGGCACCAGCGGGGGGGCCGGCGAGCAGTACTTC.

The chain is built from TRBV3-1 (or the pseudogene TRBV3-2) and TRBJ1-2; a possible D gene is TRBD1 (5 bases). CDR3 size: 16 residues. V lost 4 bases and J 2 bases, leaving 17 bases between the germline ends. The germline V gene encodes CDR1 LGHDT and CDR2 YNNKEL (reference sequence). This CDR3 reads CASSLLRGRDNYGYTF. The DNA of the CDR3 is TGTGCCAGCAGCCTCCTTCGCGGGCGGGACAACTATGGCTACACCTTC.

The V and J genes are TRBV5-1 and TRBJ2-7; 8 positions match TRBD1. The CDR3 is 13 amino acids. Trimming at V came to 4 bases and at J to 3 bases, leaving 3 bases not matched to a gene. Germline CDR1 is SGHRS and CDR2 is YFSETQ. For the CDR3, the DNA is TGCGCCAGCAGCCCGGACAGGGTCTACGAGCAGTACTTC. Protein product: CASSPDRVYEQYF.

The V gene is TRBV19, the J gene TRBJ2-1, with 8 bases identical to TRBD1. The germline V gene has CDR1 LNHDA and CDR2 SQIVND (reference sequence). This CDR3 spans 15 amino acids. V shed 4 bases, J shed 3 bases, and the junction held 5 bases outside the gene matches. CDR3 in amino acids: CASSRGTGYYNEQFF. As DNA, the CDR3 is TGTGCCAGTAGTAGAGGGACAGGATACTACAATGAGCAGTTCTTC. The variable domain in full, completed from reference TRBV19 and TRBJ2-1, reads DGGITQSPKYLFRKEGQNVTLSCEQNLNHDAMYWYRQDPGQGLRLIYYSQIVNDFQKGDIAEGYSVSREKKESFPLTVTSAQKNPTAFYLCASSRGTGYYNEQFFGPGTRLTVL.

The rearrangement links TRBV9 to TRBJ1-2; 8 bases are a match to TRBD1. The V and J ends lost 0 bases and 3 bases, in that order; junction bases with no gene match: 4. This CDR3 has 15 residues. The germline gives CDR1 SGDLS, CDR2 YYNGEE. The CDR3 DNA reads as TGTGCCAGCAGCGTAGCCGGACAGGGCGACTATGGCTACACCTTC. This gives the protein CASSVAGQGDYGYTF. The full variable domain, rest sourced from reference TRBV9 and TRBJ1-2, is DSGVTQTPKHLITATGQRVTLRCSPRSGDLSVYWYQQSLDQGLQFLIQYYNGEERAKGNILERFSAQQFPDLHSELNLSSLELGDSALYFCASSVAGQGDYGYTFGSGTRLTVV.

This clone was counted only a few times. The chain uses TRBV4-1 and TRBJ1-4; 8 bases map to TRBD1. The length of the CDR3 is 14 residues. Germline V gene data show CDR1 as MGHRA and CDR2 as YSYEKL. With 1 base clipped from V and 9 bases from J, the junction kept 4 bases outside the gene matches. CDR3: CASSQVDREKKLFF. In DNA, the CDR3 is TGCGCCAGCAGCCAAGTGGACAGGGAGAAAAAACTGTTTTTT.

V gene TRBV27 combines with J gene TRBJ1-5; 8 bases line up with TRBD1. CDR1 is MNHEY and CDR2 is SMNVEV in the germline V gene (reference sequence). Trimming removed 7 bases from V and 5 bases from J; junction bases left unmatched: 7. This CDR3 is 14 amino acids long. CDR3 coding DNA: TGTGCCAGCAAGCGGACAGGGAGGGATCAGCCCCAGCATTTT. Protein product: CASKRTGRDQPQHF.

V gene TRBV2 combines with J gene TRBJ1-5; D call uncertain. Germline loops: CDR1 SNHLY, CDR2 FYNNEI. Trimming cost V 6 bases and J 4 bases, with 10 bases left between them. CDR3 length: 13 residues. CDR3 nucleotides: TGTGCCAGCAGGGACTTCGGAAATCAGCCCCAGCATTTT. It codes for CASRDFGNQPQHF. Full variable domain (rest looked up from reference TRBV2 and TRBJ1-5): EPEVTQTPSHQVTQMGQEVILRCVPISNHLYFYWYRQILGQKVEFLVSFYNNEISEKSEIFDDQFSVERPDGSNFTLKIRSTKLEDSAMYFCASRDFGNQPQHFGDGTRLSIL.

V gene TRBV5-4 combines with J gene TRBJ2-4; tentative D call: TRBD1 (5 bases). The V gene lost 1 base and the J gene lost 0 bases, with 20 bases spanning the gap. CDR3 size: 19 residues. Germline CDR1 reads SGHNT; CDR2 reads YYREEE (reference sequence). In DNA form, the CDR3 reads TGTGCCAGCAGCTTGCCTGACATAACCAAGGGGATAGCCAAAAACATTCAGTACTTC. This codes for CASSLPDITKGIAKNIQYF.

V is TRBV5-6 and J is TRBJ1-4; 7 nucleotides align to TRBD1. Trimming cost V 1 base and J 7 bases; bases outside gene matches: 1. This CDR3 has 13 amino acids. Germline CDR1 and CDR2: SGHDT and YYEEEE. CDR3 region: CASSLTGAEKLFF. The DNA of the CDR3 is TGTGCCAGCAGCTTGACAGGGGCTGAAAAACTGTTTTTT.

V and J are TRBV19 and TRBJ2-1; 7 positions agree with TRBD2. The CDR3 is made up of 14 amino acids. V was pared by 7 bases and J by 5 bases, with 8 bases of the junction left unmatched. The germline V gene has CDR1 LNHDA and CDR2 SQIVND (reference sequence). The CDR3 DNA reads as TGTGCCAGTATTCGGGGAGGGCCGAACAATGAGCAGTTCTTC. Translated: CASIRGGPNNEQFF.